This T cell receptor (beta chain) was captured in a study of response to subunit inactivated influenza vaccine (dated 2018 in TCRdb). At the level of the whole study: The study used deep quantitative T cell receptor repertoire profiling to track responses to a trivalent subunit inactivated influenza vaccine. Study-level results and caveats: The authors suggested that each seasonal influenza vaccination may recruit only a limited number of new T cells.

The CDR3, cysteine through phenylalanine, is 15 amino acids long. The read is trimmed to its CDR3 DNA, 45 bases read in frame from base 1. The germline V gene (reference sequence) sets CDR1 to LNHNV and CDR2 to YYDKDF. V has 2 bases trimmed and J has 5 bases trimmed; junction bases matching no gene number 8. The time point label here, explained by the study, means: approximately 47 days after influenza vaccine administration. A remark on this clonotype: No cognate antigen has been identified for it. No base quality information exists; no much larger clone differs at one position.

Library prep was done by RT-PCR. Sequenced on an Illumina HiSeq 2500. TCRdb ran its own pipeline on the public reads, namely fastp trimming at Q25 and MiXCR clone calling, and kept in-frame beta chains. Each CDR3 protein appears once, grouped with its most common genes and DNA. In all, the sample holds approximately 500,000 distinct CDR3 sequences, and roughly 13% of those were seen once. The ten biggest clones cover around 13% of the sample. This receptor chain uses TRBV15 and TRBJ2-5; 7 of the junction bases match TRBD2. Here the sequenced sample was PBMCs from blood, taken 45 days after vaccination. This TCR derives from a man between 50 and 59 years old who received an inactivated influenza vaccine. Donor details come from another sample of the same person, matched by shared clones. The nucleotides read TGTGCCACCAGCAGAAACGGGGGAGGGCCCGAGACCCAGTACTTC. It specifies CATSRNGGGPETQYF.